This TCR beta chain derives from a study of CD8 T cells in ankylosing spondylitis. Study-wide results and limits: Prior work had noted some motif variants in reactive arthritis blood and synovial fluid. Seemingly characteristic of ankylosing spondylitis blood was a TCR beta motif consisting of eight highly homologous variants. Matched ankylosing spondylitis synovial fluid reportedly showed significant enrichment of disease-linked clones.

Per germline, CDR1 LNHNV and CDR2 YYDKDF (reference sequence). The CDR3 length is 14 residues. The germline V and J ends were trimmed by 4 bases and 7 bases, with 13 bases remaining between them. A word on this clonotype: No antigen is known for it.

Molecular-barcoded quantitative 5'-RACE produced these TCR beta libraries. TCRdb itself ran the 5' RACE reads through MiXCR, one entry per CDR3 protein. The sample includes around 31,000 distinct CDR3 sequences, more than 25% of them seen just once. The sample was synovial fluid, either unsorted or a sorted T cell fraction (not recorded which). This TCR was sampled from a male donor with ankylosing spondylitis. V gene TRBV15 combines with J gene TRBJ2-2, with D unresolved. The CDR3 spells CATSTPRLYGELFF. The CDR3 DNA sequence: TGTGCCACCAGCACCCCACGGTTGTACGGGGAGCTGTTTTTT.